This passage covers 2 T cell receptor beta chains from one sample sequenced in a study of cytomegalovirus exposure and HLA in healthy donors. Vbeta (60) and Jbeta (13) primers were used in the PCR. Using immunoSEQ multiplex PCR, the repertoire was profiled, and TCRdb retains in-frame clones only, with some absent. The table lists 150,000 or so clones, about 65% of them singletons, with approximately 1.5% in the top ten. The sequenced material came from PBMCs. The receptors stem from a girl between 10 and 17 years old in good health and CMV-seronegative.

The genes are TRBV19 and TRBJ1-5; 9 bases agree with TRBD1. V trimming: 9 bases; J trimming: 1 base; junction bases outside the gene matches: 7. The V gene's germline CDR1 is LNHDA and CDR2 SQIVND (reference sequence). This CDR3 is 15 amino acids long. The CDR3 nucleotides are TGTGCCAGCAATACAGGGGGCTGGAGCAATCAGCCCCAGCATTTT. It encodes CASNTGGWSNQPQHF.

V gene TRBV18 combines with J gene TRBJ2-3; D possibly corresponds to TRBD2 (5 bases). This CDR3 contains 13 residues. The germline gives CDR1 KGHSH, CDR2 LQKENI. Deletions cut 5 bases from V and 4 bases from J, with 10 bases between. The CDR3 loop is CASSLLEADTQYF. In DNA form, the CDR3 reads TGTGCCAGCTCATTACTAGAGGCAGATACGCAGTATTTT. The entire variable domain, with the rest obtained from reference TRBV18 and TRBJ2-3, is as follows: NAGVMQNPRHLVRRRGQEARLRCSPMKGHSHVYWYRQLPEEGLKFMVYLQKENIIDESGMPKERFSAEFPKEGPSILRIQQVVRGDSAAYFCASSLLEADTQYFGPGTRLTVL.